Listed below are T cell receptor beta chains from one sample, sequenced in a study of blood T cell repertoires in COVID-19. The data were produced by immunoSEQ multiplex PCR, yet TCRdb's version contains in-frame clones alone and is incomplete. The repertoire holds about 200,000 clones, with around four fifths as singletons. The sequenced sample was peripheral blood. Source of these receptors: a man aged 40-50 years with acute or convalescent COVID-19. Both conserved end residues are part of each CDR3. D genes are given only for firm matches. Expanded clones are given a class, and other clones once, few, many or no size at all.

clone_size j_call v_call d_call cdr3_nt cdr3_aa
- TRBJ2-1 TRBV11-2 TRBD2 TGTGCCAGCAGCTTAGCGGGGGGGGTCAATGAGCAGTTCTTC CASSLAGGVNEQFF
- TRBJ1-1 TRBV4-3 - TGCGCCAGCAGCCAAGGGACTTCCTCCCCCACTGAAGCTTTCTTT CASSQGTSSPTEAFF
- TRBJ2-2 TRBV5-4 - TGTGCCAGCAGCTTAGTCGGACAGAACACCGGGGAGCTGTTTTTT CASSLVGQNTGELFF
- TRBJ2-6 TRBV6-6 TRBD1 TGTGCCAGCAGTTGGACAGGGACTGGGGCCAACGTCCTGACTTTC CASSWTGTGANVLTF
once TRBJ2-6 TRBV30 TRBD2 TGTGCCTGGAGTGTACGGATAGCGGGGGGGGCCAACGTCCTGACTTTC CAWSVRIAGGANVLTF
few TRBJ2-5 TRBV28 - TGTGCCAGCCACGGAACAGGGTGGGGCGAGACCCAGTACTTC CASHGTGWGETQYF
- TRBJ1-5 TRBV10-3 TRBD1 TGTGCCATCAGGGATGACAGGGGAGGTGAGCCCCAGCATTTT CAIRDDRGGEPQHF
- TRBJ2-1 TRBV29-1 - TGCAGCGTTGGTTACAGGGCCGGGAATGAGCAGTTCTTC CSVGYRAGNEQFF
- TRBJ1-2 TRBV5-6 - TGTGCCAGCAGCTTGGTGGGCAGGGGATCTGGCTACACCTTC CASSLVGRGSGYTF
- TRBJ2-3 TRBV9 - TGTGCCAGCAGCGTAAACAGGGTAGGGACAGATACGCAGTATTTT CASSVNRVGTDTQYF
few TRBJ2-1 TRBV10-3 TRBD1 TGTGCCATCAGTGCCCGGACAGGAGGCTACAATGAGCAGTTCTTC CAISARTGGYNEQFF
- TRBJ1-1 TRBV2 - TGTGCCAGCAGTGACGGCAGGGCGAACACTGAAGCTTTCTTT CASSDGRANTEAFF
- TRBJ1-2 TRBV2 - TGTGCCAGCAGTGAAGGTGCAGGAATGGACTATGGCTACACCTTC CASSEGAGMDYGYTF
- TRBJ2-3 TRBV19 - TGTGCCAGTAGTTCCTCCCAGGGTAGTTCAGATACGCAGTATTTT CASSSSQGSSDTQYF
- TRBJ1-4 TRBV10-2 - TGCGCCAGCAGGACGGGTGAAAAACTGTTTTTT CASRTGEKLFF
- TRBJ1-2 TRBV18 - TGTGCCAGCTCACCGGGGGCAGAAGCTAACTATGGCTACACCTTC CASSPGAEANYGYTF
few TRBJ2-2 TRBV5-5 TRBD2 TGTGCCAGCAGCTTGGGACTAGCGGGAGGGGCGAACACCGGGGAGCTGTTTTTT CASSLGLAGGANTGELFF
- TRBJ1-5 TRBV7-2 - TGTGCCAGCACCCCCGGGGGGGGCAATCAGCCCCAGCATTTT CASTPGGGNQPQHF
- TRBJ2-5 TRBV11-3 TRBD2 TGTGCCAGCAGCCCTCTGGGCGGGAGGAGGGAGACCCAGTACTTC CASSPLGGRRETQYF
- TRBJ1-4 TRBV6-5 TRBD1 TGTGCCCAATCCAGGGGGAGCACAACTAATGAAAAACTGTTTTTT CAQSRGSTTNEKLFF
- TRBJ2-2 TRBV2 - TGTGCCAGCAGTGAAAGCCGGACCGGGGAGCTGTTTTTT CASSESRTGELFF
- TRBJ2-1 TRBV18 TRBD2 TGTGCCAGCTCACCTTTTTACGGGACTAGCGGGAGCGGTGAGCAGTTCTTC CASSPFYGTSGSGEQFF
- TRBJ1-1 TRBV3-1/TRBV3-2 - TGTGCCAGCAGCCGGACAGTCACTGAAGCTTTCTTT CASSRTVTEAFF
- TRBJ1-1 TRBV18 TRBD1 TGTGCCAGCTCACCAGGGACAGGGTCGAACACTGAAGCTTTCTTT CASSPGTGSNTEAFF
- TRBJ2-7 TRBV15 TRBD1 TGTGCCACCAGCGGCGGAAGGACAGGGGGTTTCTACGAGCAGTACTTC CATSGGRTGGFYEQYF
- TRBJ1-4 TRBV19 - TGTGCCAGTAGTAAATCGTATGAAAAACTGTTTTTT CASSKSYEKLFF
- TRBJ2-3 TRBV2 TRBD1 TGTGCCAGCAGCTTTAGAACAGGGGGCACGCAGTATTTT CASSFRTGGTQYF
- TRBJ2-1 TRBV7-9 - TGTGCCAGCAGCTTATCTGGCGGACACTCCTACAATGAGCAGTTCTTC CASSLSGGHSYNEQFF
- TRBJ1-1 TRBV6-5 - TGTGCCAGCACCCGGATAGGGGTGAACACTGAAGCTTTCTTT CASTRIGVNTEAFF
- TRBJ1-5 TRBV15 - TGTGCCACCAGCAGAGATATTCAGCCCCAGCATTTT CATSRDIQPQHF
- TRBJ1-5 TRBV6-6 TRBD1 TGTGCCAGCAGTTACCCCGGACAGGTTAATCAGCCCCAGCATTTT CASSYPGQVNQPQHF
- TRBJ2-1 TRBV2 - TGTGCCAGCAGACTTAGCTACAATGAGCAGTTCTTC CASRLSYNEQFF